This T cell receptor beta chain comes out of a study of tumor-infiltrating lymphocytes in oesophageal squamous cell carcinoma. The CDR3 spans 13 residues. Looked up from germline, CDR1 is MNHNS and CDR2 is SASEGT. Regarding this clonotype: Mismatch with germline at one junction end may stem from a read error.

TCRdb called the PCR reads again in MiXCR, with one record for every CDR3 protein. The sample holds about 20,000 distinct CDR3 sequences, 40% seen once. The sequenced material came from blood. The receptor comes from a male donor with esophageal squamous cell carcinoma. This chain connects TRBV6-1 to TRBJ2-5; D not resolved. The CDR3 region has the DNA TGTGCCAGCAGGAGGCCAAGACAAGAGACCCAGAACTTC. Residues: CASRRPRQETQNF.